Following are 19 T cell receptor beta chains from one sample sequenced in a study of T cells after yellow fever vaccination. TCRdb passed the 5' RACE reads through MiXCR, listing each CDR3 protein once. The table has approximately 250,000 distinct CDR3 sequences, 3.6% seen once. The specimen comprised PBMCs, sampled 15 days after the yellow fever booster vaccination. The origin of the receptors is a young man who received the YFV17D yellow fever vaccine.

This clonotype was seen repeatedly, ten times or more. CDR3 nucleotides: TGTGCCAGCAGCTTAGGGCGGGAGAGCTACACCTTC. As protein: CASSLGRESYTF. The chain joins TRBV7-2 to TRBJ1-2, with unresolved D. The germline CDR1 and CDR2 sequences are SGHTA and FQGNSA. CDR3 length: 12 residues. With 1 base removed from V and 9 bases from J, the gap between germline ends came to 9 bases.

At least ten counts were recorded for this clonotype. The J gene is TRBJ1-2, the V gene TRBV2; no firm D call. From germline, CDR1 is SNHLY and CDR2 FYNNEI. Trimming stripped 2 bases from V and 4 bases from J, with 8 bases between. There are 13 residues in the CDR3. The CDR3: CASSEPGSYGYTF. The CDR3 coding sequence is TGTGCCAGCAGTGAACCCGGGAGCTATGGCTACACCTTC.

This clonotype came up many times. The chain combines TRBV5-1 with TRBJ1-1; D might be TRBD1 (5 bases). In germline, CDR1 is SGHRS, CDR2 YFSETQ. V was trimmed by 3 bases and J by 5 bases, leaving 17 bases between them. CDR3 length: 15 residues. As DNA, the CDR3 is TGCGCCAGCAGCTCGGACCCGGGGAAGGGGACTGAAGCTTTCTTT. It encodes CASSSDPGKGTEAFF.

This clonotype was detected many times. V usage is TRBV29-1 and J usage is TRBJ2-7; 7 positions agree with TRBD1. From germline, CDR1 is SQVTM and CDR2 ANQGSEA. CDR3 length equals 12 residues. After removal of 6 bases from V and 1 base from J, the junction contained 3 bases not matched to a gene. The CDR3 loop is CSVNRGSYEQYF. The CDR3 bases are TGCAGCGTAAACAGGGGTTCCTACGAGCAGTACTTC.

This clonotype was detected ten times or more. The V call is TRBV5-1, the J call TRBJ1-6; possible D gene TRBD1, 5 bases. Germline V gene sequence: CDR1 SGHRS, CDR2 YFSETQ. The CDR3 is 16 amino acids. V was cut by 0 bases and J by 1 base, with 8 bases left in between. CDR3 amino acids: CASSLERGSYNSPLHF. As DNA, the CDR3 is TGCGCCAGCAGCTTGGAAAGGGGATCCTATAATTCACCCCTCCACTTT.

At least ten counts were recorded for this clonotype. V usage is TRBV29-1 and J usage is TRBJ2-2; D uncertain. Trimming stripped 5 bases from V and 3 bases from J, with 7 bases between. Germline V gene lookup returns CDR1 SQVTM and CDR2 ANQGSEA. The CDR3 covers 12 residues. CDR3 sequence (DNA): TGCAGCGTTTCCCGATACACCGGGGAGCTGTTTTTT. This encodes CSVSRYTGELFF.

In its sample, this clonotype was seen many times. The chain links TRBV30 to TRBJ2-1, with unresolved D. The CDR3 is 11 residues long. Trimming pared 5 bases from V and 10 bases from J, leaving 12 bases between. Germline V lookup: CDR1 GTSNPN, CDR2 SVGIG (reference sequence). The CDR3 region is CAWATPAEQFF. The CDR3 nucleotides are TGTGCCTGGGCGACTCCCGCCGAGCAGTTCTTC.

In its sample, this clonotype was seen many times. The chain couples TRBV12-3 or TRBV12-4 to TRBJ1-6; possibly TRBD1 for D (5 bases). V lost 7 bases to trimming and J lost 0 bases, with 13 bases between them. There are 16 residues in the CDR3. The CDR3 bases are TGTGCCAGCACCGGGGACCGATCCTCCTATAATTCACCCCTCCACTTT. It specifies CASTGDRSSYNSPLHF.

This clonotype was recorded at least ten times. The genes are TRBV14 and TRBJ1-5; D uncertain. CDR1 SGHDN and CDR2 FVKESK come from the germline V gene. The CDR3 is 14 amino acids. Trimming cost V 3 bases and J 2 bases, with 8 bases left between them. CDR3 sequence reads: CASSQAGGNQPQHF. DNA for the CDR3: TGTGCCAGCAGCCAGGCAGGAGGCAATCAGCCCCAGCATTTT.

This clonotype was seen a few times. The chain joins TRBV12-3 or TRBV12-4 to TRBJ1-1; 8 nucleotides line up with TRBD1. This CDR3 contains 14 residues. V gave up 8 bases and J gave up 6 bases; unmatched junction bases: 11. As DNA, the CDR3 is TGTGCCAGCTCCCGGGACAGGCGGCGCGCTGAAGCTTTCTTT. It encodes CASSRDRRRAEAFF.

The sample holds many counts of this clonotype. The J gene is TRBJ2-5, the V gene TRBV20-1, with D possibly being TRBD2 (6 bases). Germline V gives CDR1 DFQATT, CDR2 SNEGSKA (reference sequence). The V and J ends lost 8 bases and 3 bases respectively, with 19 bases between them. The CDR3 runs to 14 residues. The CDR3: CSPVGSGPKETQYF. CDR3 coding DNA: TGCAGTCCGGTGGGCAGCGGGCCAAAAGAGACCCAGTACTTC.

This clonotype was observed many times. The rearrangement joins TRBV7-3 to TRBJ2-1, with D hard to call. Trimming stripped 1 base from V and 9 bases from J, with 7 bases between. This CDR3 has 12 amino acids. Germline CDR1 is SGHTA and CDR2 is FQGTGA. Written as DNA, the CDR3 is TGTGCCAGCAGCTTAATGGATGGTGAGCAGTTCTTC. This encodes CASSLMDGEQFF.

This clonotype has ten or more counts. The chain joins TRBV20-1 to TRBJ1-2; tentative D call: TRBD1 (6 bases). The CDR3 is made up of 13 amino acids. The V and J ends lost 6 bases and 8 bases respectively, with 19 bases between them. Per the germline V gene, CDR1 is DFQATT and CDR2 is SNEGSKA (reference sequence). DNA of the CDR3: TGCAGTGCAAGCAAACAGGGATTGGGGGGCTACACCTTC. This sequence encodes CSASKQGLGGYTF.

This clonotype was observed at least ten times. V and J are TRBV5-5 and TRBJ1-2; D might be TRBD1 (6 bases). The CDR3 consists of 12 residues. The germline V and J ends were trimmed by 7 bases and 4 bases, with 11 bases remaining between them. Germline V gives CDR1 SGHKS, CDR2 YYEKEE (reference sequence). This CDR3 is CASLDSSYGYTF. The DNA for the CDR3 is TGTGCCAGCTTGGACAGCTCCTATGGCTACACCTTC.

This clonotype has at least ten counts. The CDR3 region has the DNA TGTGCCAGCAGTTACATCGGGTTGAGCAATGAGCAGTTCTTC. Its protein is CASSYIGLSNEQFF. The gene calls are TRBV6-5 and TRBJ2-1; D remains ambiguous. The CDR3 sequence is 14 residues long. V lost 2 bases and J 6 bases, leaving 11 bases between the germline ends. Per germline, CDR1 MNHEY and CDR2 SVGAGI.

This clonotype was found many times. The V call is TRBV30, the J call TRBJ1-2; 8 positions agree with TRBD1. From germline, CDR1 is GTSNPN and CDR2 SVGIG (reference sequence). The CDR3 is 11 residues long. V was clipped by 3 bases and J by 8 bases; unmatched bases: 2. The CDR3 protein is CAWRDRVGYTF. CDR3 DNA sequence: TGTGCCTGGAGGGACAGGGTCGGCTACACCTTC. Combining the CDR3 with reference TRBV30 and TRBJ1-2 gives the whole variable domain SQTIHQWPATLVQPVGSPLSLECTVEGTSNPNLYWYRQAAGRGLQLLFYSVGIGQISSEVPQNLSASRPQDRQFILSSKKLLLSDSGFYLCAWRDRVGYTFGSGTRLTVV.

This clonotype has at least ten counts. This CDR3 is CASSERSEGTQYF. CDR3 coding DNA: TGCGCCAGCAGTGAGCGGTCCGAGGGTACGCAGTATTTT. The chain carries TRBV10-1 and TRBJ2-3; D might be TRBD2 (5 bases). Trimming stripped 2 bases from V and 8 bases from J, with 11 bases between. This CDR3 has 13 residues. Germline loops: CDR1 WNHNN, CDR2 SYGVQD (reference sequence).

This clonotype was observed many times. The V and J genes are TRBV12-3 or TRBV12-4 and TRBJ1-1; the D is unclear. Trimming stripped 2 bases from V and 11 bases from J, with 15 bases between. CDR3 length: 13 amino acids. The CDR3 region is CASSLNSGGSAFF. The DNA of the CDR3 is TGTGCCAGCAGTTTAAATAGTGGCGGCAGCGCTTTCTTT.

This clonotype was detected many times. The chain couples TRBV5-1 to TRBJ2-1; D might be TRBD1 (6 bases). The CDR3 contains 16 residues. Trimming removed 0 bases from V and 4 bases from J, with 14 bases in between. CDR1 is SGHRS and CDR2 is YFSETQ in the germline V gene. The CDR3 coding sequence is TGCGCCAGCAGCTTGGTTGGGGGCCGAACTTACAATGAGCAGTTCTTC. Translated: CASSLVGGRTYNEQFF.